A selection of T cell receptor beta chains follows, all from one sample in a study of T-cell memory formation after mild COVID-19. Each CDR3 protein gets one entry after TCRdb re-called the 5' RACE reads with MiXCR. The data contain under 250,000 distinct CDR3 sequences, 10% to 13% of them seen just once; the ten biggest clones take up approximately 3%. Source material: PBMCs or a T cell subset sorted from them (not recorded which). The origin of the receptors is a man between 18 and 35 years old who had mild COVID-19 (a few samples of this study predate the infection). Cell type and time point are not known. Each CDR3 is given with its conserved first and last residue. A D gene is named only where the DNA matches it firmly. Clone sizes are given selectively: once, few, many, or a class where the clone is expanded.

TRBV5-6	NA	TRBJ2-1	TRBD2	TGTGCCAGCAGCTCAGAGACTAGCGGGGTAAGGTCCTACAATGAGCAGTTCTTC	CASSSETSGVRSYNEQFF
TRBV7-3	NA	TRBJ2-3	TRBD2	TGTGCCAGCAGCTTAGCAGGGCGGGGGGGAACAGATACGCAGTATTTT	CASSLAGRGGTDTQYF
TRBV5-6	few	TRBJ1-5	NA	TGTGCCAGCAGCACCTTGACAGGTCAGCCCCAGCATTTT	CASSTLTGQPQHF
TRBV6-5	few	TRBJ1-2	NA	TGTGCCAGCAGTTACACAGGGATATATGGCTACACCTTC	CASSYTGIYGYTF
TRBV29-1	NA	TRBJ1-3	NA	TGCAGCGTTGAACAGAGCTCTGGAAACACCATATATTTT	CSVEQSSGNTIYF
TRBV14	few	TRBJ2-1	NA	TGTGCCAGCAGCCGGAGCGGGCCTTTCGATGAGCAGTTCTTC	CASSRSGPFDEQFF
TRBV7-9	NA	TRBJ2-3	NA	TGTGCCAGCAGCTTAATTATGGTGGATACGCAGTATTTT	CASSLIMVDTQYF
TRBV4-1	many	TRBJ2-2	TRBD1	TGCGCCAGCAGCCCGTCGGGGACAGGGCTCACCGGGGAGCTGTTTTTT	CASSPSGTGLTGELFF
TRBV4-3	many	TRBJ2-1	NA	TGCGCCAGCAGCCAAGATTTCTACAATGAGCAGTTCTTC	CASSQDFYNEQFF
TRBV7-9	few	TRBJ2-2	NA	TGTGCCAGCAGCTTACGGGAGGGGGCGTACACCGGGGAGCTGTTTTTT	CASSLREGAYTGELFF
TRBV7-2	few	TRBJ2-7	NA	TGTGCCAGCAGCTCGCGACAGGTTTTCCCCTACGAGCAGTACTTC	CASSSRQVFPYEQYF
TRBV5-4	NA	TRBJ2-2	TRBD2	TGTGCCAGCACGACCGGGGGGGGTGTCGGGGAGCTGTTTTTT	CASTTGGGVGELFF
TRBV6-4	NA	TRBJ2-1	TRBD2	TGTGCCAGCAGAGTAGCGGGGGCCTACAATGAGCAGTTCTTC	CASRVAGAYNEQFF
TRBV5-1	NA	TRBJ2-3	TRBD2	TGCGCCAGCAGCTTGGGTTCTAGCGGGGGCACAGATACGCAGTATTTT	CASSLGSSGGTDTQYF
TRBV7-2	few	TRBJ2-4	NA	TGTGCCAGCAGCTGGTCCTACCTGGCCAAAAACATTCAGTACTTC	CASSWSYLAKNIQYF
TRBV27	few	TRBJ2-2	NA	TGTGCCAGCAGTTTAAGGGTATGGAACACCGGGGAGCTGTTTTTT	CASSLRVWNTGELFF
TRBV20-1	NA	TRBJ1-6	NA	TGCAGTGGGGAACAGGGCGTCTCACCCCTCCACTTT	CSGEQGVSPLHF
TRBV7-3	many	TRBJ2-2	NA	TGTGCCAGCAGCTTAGGTCTCGGGGAGCTGTTTTTT	CASSLGLGELFF
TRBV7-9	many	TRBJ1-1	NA	TGTGCCAGCAGCTTACTGGTTAGAGCTTTCTTT	CASSLLVRAFF
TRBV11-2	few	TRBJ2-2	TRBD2	TGTGCCAGCATCGAGATGGGGACTATCACCGGGGAGCTGTTTTTT	CASIEMGTITGELFF
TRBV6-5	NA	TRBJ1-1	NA	TGTGCCAGCAACCGGGTCTCGGAGGACACTGAAGCTTTCTTT	CASNRVSEDTEAFF
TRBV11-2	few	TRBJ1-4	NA	TGTGCCAGCAGCTCCCCGTCTAGAAATGAAAAACTGTTTTTT	CASSSPSRNEKLFF
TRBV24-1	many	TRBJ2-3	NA	TGTGCCACCAGTGATTCCGGGACTTACGACACAGATACGCAGTATTTT	CATSDSGTYDTDTQYF
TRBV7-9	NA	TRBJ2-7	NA	TGTGCCAGCAGCTTGATCGGGGTAGGGGGGGAGCAGTACTTC	CASSLIGVGGEQYF
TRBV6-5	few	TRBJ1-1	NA	TGTGCCAGCAGTTCCGGGATTAAAGCTTTCTTT	CASSSGIKAFF
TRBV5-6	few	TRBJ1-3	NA	TGTGCCAGCAGCTGGAAATCGAGGGACGCTGGAAACACCATATATTTT	CASSWKSRDAGNTIYF
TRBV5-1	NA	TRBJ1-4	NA	TGCGCCAGCAGACAGGGTTCTAATGAAAAACTGTTTTTT	CASRQGSNEKLFF
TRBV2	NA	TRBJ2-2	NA	TGTGCCAGCAGTGAGATCGAGGGGGCGAACACCGGGGAGCTGTTTTTT	CASSEIEGANTGELFF